This entry concerns a single T cell receptor beta chain. Its specificity is not known. The CDR3 is 15 residues long. The V gene lost 8 bases and the J gene lost 4 bases, with 20 bases spanning the gap. Per germline, CDR1 SSHAT and CDR2 FNYEAQ (reference sequence). The data are from a study of cytomegalovirus exposure and HLA in healthy donors. Whole-study context: An earlier analysis identified 117 million unique TCR beta sequences in approximately 170 million T cells. Study-level findings and limits: Presence/absence analyses assumed roughly uniform sequencing depth across donors. Associated with cytomegalovirus, according to the listing, were 150 to 200 TCR beta chains.

Researchers ran the PCR with 60 Vbeta and 13 Jbeta primers. Here immunoSEQ multiplex PCR was the method, and the copy in TCRdb shows in-frame clones only, minus some. This sample has more than 90,000 clones, with around 75% found just once. The chain has TRBV7-7 and TRBJ2-5; maybe TRBD1 (5 bases). Material: PBMCs. This clonotype was obtained from a woman in her 30s in good health and CMV-seronegative. The chain's CDR3 is CASGPGSSYGETQYF. CDR3 nucleotide sequence: TGTGCCAGCGGGCCAGGGTCCTCATACGGAGAGACCCAGTACTTC.